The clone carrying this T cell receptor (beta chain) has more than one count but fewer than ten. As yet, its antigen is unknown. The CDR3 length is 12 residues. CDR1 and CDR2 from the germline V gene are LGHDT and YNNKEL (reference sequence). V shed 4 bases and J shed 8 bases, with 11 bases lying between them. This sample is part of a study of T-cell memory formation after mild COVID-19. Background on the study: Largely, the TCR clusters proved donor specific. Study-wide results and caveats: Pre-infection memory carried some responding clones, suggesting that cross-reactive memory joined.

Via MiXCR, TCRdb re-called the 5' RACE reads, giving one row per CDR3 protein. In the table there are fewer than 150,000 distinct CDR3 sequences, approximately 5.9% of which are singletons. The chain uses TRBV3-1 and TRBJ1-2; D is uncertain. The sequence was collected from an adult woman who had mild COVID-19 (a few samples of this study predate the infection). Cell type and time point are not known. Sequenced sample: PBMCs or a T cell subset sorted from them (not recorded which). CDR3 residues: CASSPVPGGYTF. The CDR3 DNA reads TGTGCCAGCAGCCCAGTACCAGGAGGCTACACCTTC.